Listed below are T cell receptor beta chains from one sample, sequenced in a study of cytomegalovirus exposure and HLA in healthy donors. The table came from immunoSEQ multiplex PCR; TCRdb's copy has only in-frame clones and leaves some out. This sample has roughly 150,000 clones; 70% to 90% occur once, and the top ten carry roughly 2.3%. Sequenced input: PBMCs. The receptor set was obtained from a woman between 18 and 29 years old in good health and CMV-seronegative. Both conserved end residues are trimmed from each CDR3. The order of the fields is J gene, V gene, clone size, D gene, CDR3 protein. D genes are given only for firm matches. Part of the rows lack a size; the others show once, few, many or a class for expanded clones.

j_gene: TRBJ1-5; v_gene: TRBV7-2; abundance: once; d_gene: -; CDR3aa: ASSYQSGVSNQPQH
j_gene: TRBJ1-2; v_gene: TRBV28; abundance: -; d_gene: -; CDR3aa: ATQGGGYGYT
j_gene: TRBJ2-1; v_gene: TRBV4-3; abundance: -; d_gene: TRBD2; CDR3aa: ASSQGGGTEDNEQF
j_gene: TRBJ1-2; v_gene: TRBV30; abundance: -; d_gene: -; CDR3aa: AWSVGRAYGYT
j_gene: TRBJ1-2; v_gene: TRBV10-3; abundance: -; d_gene: TRBD1; CDR3aa: AITRTGDFDGYT
j_gene: TRBJ2-7; v_gene: TRBV27; abundance: -; d_gene: TRBD1; CDR3aa: ASKLNRGEGVEQY
j_gene: TRBJ2-7; v_gene: TRBV4-3; abundance: -; d_gene: TRBD1; CDR3aa: ASSQGTGPSYEQY
j_gene: TRBJ1-5; v_gene: TRBV5-1; abundance: -; d_gene: TRBD1; CDR3aa: ASSLTPTGVSNQPQH
j_gene: TRBJ2-3; v_gene: TRBV4-3; abundance: -; d_gene: -; CDR3aa: ASSQVAGARTDTQY
j_gene: TRBJ1-5; v_gene: TRBV10-3; abundance: -; d_gene: TRBD1; CDR3aa: AISPRDRDSNQPQH
j_gene: TRBJ1-5; v_gene: TRBV30; abundance: -; d_gene: TRBD1; CDR3aa: AWSPSRQGVGQPQH
j_gene: TRBJ2-7; v_gene: TRBV29-1; abundance: -; d_gene: -; CDR3aa: SVVQAGSPYEQY
j_gene: TRBJ2-1; v_gene: TRBV5-1; abundance: -; d_gene: -; CDR3aa: ASSRGGMYRNEQF
j_gene: TRBJ2-1; v_gene: TRBV29-1; abundance: -; d_gene: TRBD2; CDR3aa: SVAGLAGVGWGEQF
j_gene: TRBJ2-1; v_gene: TRBV12-2; abundance: -; d_gene: -; CDR3aa: ASRNQDRVEQF
j_gene: TRBJ1-1; v_gene: TRBV27; abundance: once; d_gene: TRBD1; CDR3aa: ASSYLPGQGENTEAF
j_gene: TRBJ2-7; v_gene: TRBV14; abundance: -; d_gene: TRBD2; CDR3aa: ASSQDRLWREGNEQY
j_gene: TRBJ1-2; v_gene: TRBV11-2; abundance: -; d_gene: TRBD1; CDR3aa: ASSLTLPGQGPDSYGYT
j_gene: TRBJ2-1; v_gene: TRBV9; abundance: -; d_gene: TRBD2; CDR3aa: ASSVFSGSDEQF
j_gene: TRBJ2-1; v_gene: TRBV27; abundance: -; d_gene: -; CDR3aa: ASSSLPYNEQF
j_gene: TRBJ2-2; v_gene: TRBV27; abundance: -; d_gene: -; CDR3aa: ASSLSPDSGELF
j_gene: TRBJ2-5; v_gene: TRBV6-5; abundance: -; d_gene: -; CDR3aa: ASSYSTWGVQETQY